This T cell receptor beta chain derives from a study of blood T cell repertoires in COVID-19. Background on the study: The origin of the acute and convalescent COVID-19 samples was the United States, Italy and Spain. From T cells, B-cell-depleted T cells, or PBMCs came the material, which was cDNA or gDNA.

Source study methods: Estimates of nucleated cell counts were drawn from the amplification of reference gene primers. Profiled with immunoSEQ multiplex PCR; TCRdb holds only in-frame clones, not every one. Clone size and the V and J calls come from that table; the DNA yielded D and trimming. Of about 160,000 clones listed, 80% to 90% were seen once; the top ten hold roughly 5.4%. Recruited during active infection, patients (from Seattle) were subsequently followed longitudinally. V dropped 5 bases and J dropped 4 bases, with 16 bases sitting between them. The CDR3 totals 14 residues. The V gene's germline CDR1 is SGHRS and CDR2 YFSETQ.

The TCR was taken from a woman aged 45-65 years with COVID-19, enrolled during active disease. The J gene is TRBJ2-7, the V gene TRBV5-1, with D possibly matching TRBD2 (6 bases). The sequenced sample consisted of peripheral blood. CDR3: CASSTGTGLYEQYF. DNA for the CDR3: TGCGCCAGCAGTACCGGGACTGGACTATACGAGCAGTACTTC.